One and the same sample provided the 24 T cell receptor beta chains below, sequenced in a study of blood T cell repertoires in COVID-19. The data were produced by immunoSEQ multiplex PCR, yet TCRdb's version contains in-frame clones alone and is incomplete. The sample holds 50,000 to 75,000 clones, approximately 94% seen once. Sequenced material: peripheral blood. The source of these receptors is an older man with active COVID-19.

J is TRBJ2-2 and V is TRBV2, with 8 nucleotides matching TRBD2. The CDR3 has 13 amino acids. Losses at the gene ends were 7 bases for V and 8 bases for J; bases not matched to a gene: 6. Germline lookup yields CDR1 SNHLY and CDR2 FYNNEI. CDR3 in amino acids: CASTGTRRGELFF. Here the CDR3 DNA reads TGTGCCAGCACCGGGACTAGGAGAGGGGAGCTGTTTTTT.

The genes are TRBV5-1 and TRBJ2-7, with 11 bases identical to TRBD1. Germline values: CDR1 SGHRS, CDR2 YFSETQ. V lost 2 bases to trimming and J lost 6 bases; unmatched junction nucleotides: 1. The CDR3 contains 13 residues. The CDR3 loop reads CASSFGTGGEQYV. The CDR3 bases are TGCGCCAGCAGCTTCGGGACAGGGGGCGAGCAGTACGTC.

The V gene is TRBV2, the J gene TRBJ2-7; perhaps TRBD1 as D (5 bases). Germline V lookup: CDR1 SNHLY, CDR2 FYNNEI. CDR3 size: 14 residues. V was pared by 1 base and J by 3 bases, with 10 bases between. The CDR3 protein is CASSEGAGIYEQYF. Here the CDR3 DNA reads TGTGCCAGCAGTGAAGGGGCAGGGATCTACGAGCAGTACTTC.

DNA of the CDR3: TGTGCCAGCAGCTTAGCCGGGACAGGGGTCGGGAATGAGCAGTTCTTC. It yields the protein CASSLAGTGVGNEQFF. The J gene is TRBJ2-1, the V gene TRBV7-2, with 10 positions matching TRBD1. This CDR3 is built from 16 residues. Losses at the gene ends were 0 bases for V and 7 bases for J; bases not matched to a gene: 6. In germline, CDR1 is SGHTA, CDR2 FQGNSA.

V usage is TRBV5-4 and J usage is TRBJ2-3; TRBD2 matches at 8 bases. CDR3 size: 16 residues. V lost 4 bases, J lost 4 bases, and 11 bases stayed unmatched. The germline V gene has CDR1 SGHNT and CDR2 YYREEE (reference sequence). CDR3 sequence reads: CASSREGSGAADTQYF. Written as DNA, the CDR3 is TGTGCCAGCAGCCGGGAGGGTAGCGGGGCGGCAGATACGCAGTATTTT.

The rearrangement uses TRBV6-5 and TRBJ2-3; D not resolved. The CDR3 extends over 14 amino acids. Trimming removed 7 bases from V and 2 bases from J, with 13 bases in between. Germline CDR1 and CDR2: MNHEY and SVGAGI. The CDR3 here is CASTRSPDTDTQYF. The CDR3 nucleotides read TGTGCCAGCACGCGGTCACCTGACACAGATACGCAGTATTTT.

This clone was observed a few times. The chain uses TRBV7-9 and TRBJ2-7; TRBD1 is a possible D gene (5 bases). From germline, CDR1 is SEHNR and CDR2 FQNEAQ (reference sequence). Trimming removed 1 base at V and 2 bases at J, with 9 bases between. The CDR3 totals 14 residues. The CDR3, as DNA: TGTGCCAGCAGCTTAGGACAGAGCACCTACGAGCAGTACTTC. Amino acid sequence: CASSLGQSTYEQYF.

This rearrangement joins TRBV21-1 to TRBJ1-3. TRBV21-1 is deemed a pseudogene. The CDR3 extends over 15 amino acids. The CDR3 loop reads CASTDISGYDFTIYF. CDR3 nucleotides: TGTGCCAGCACCGATATATCGGGTTACGACTTCACCATATATTTT.

This clone was counted a single time. The chain joins TRBV4-1 to TRBJ2-6; the D gene is possibly TRBD2 (6 bases). This CDR3 has 16 amino acids. Deletions cut 3 bases from V and 2 bases from J, with 11 bases between. CDR1 is MGHRA, CDR2 YSYEKL, per germline. This CDR3 is CASSQRRVPGANVLTF. The CDR3 DNA sequence: TGCGCCAGCAGCCAGCGGAGGGTCCCTGGGGCCAACGTCCTGACTTTC.

The J gene is TRBJ2-3, the V gene TRBV19; tentatively, D is TRBD1 (6 bases). Trimming cost V 4 bases and J 0 bases, with 14 bases left between them. Germline values: CDR1 LNHDA, CDR2 SQIVND (reference sequence). The CDR3 has 16 amino acids. CDR3 coding DNA: TGTGCCAGTAGTAAAAACAGGGCCTCTAGCACAGATACGCAGTATTTT. Encoded protein: CASSKNRASSTDTQYF.

The chain uses TRBV27 and TRBJ2-3, with unresolved D. The CDR3 covers 18 residues. V shed 5 bases and J shed 1 base, with 22 bases lying between them. Germline values: CDR1 MNHEY, CDR2 SMNVEV (reference sequence). CDR3 nucleotides: TGTGCCAGCAGTCCCACTTCTCCGGCGGTAAGAGGCACAGATACGCAGTATTTT. This sequence encodes CASSPTSPAVRGTDTQYF.

The chain joins TRBV10-3 to TRBJ2-7, with D uncertain. This CDR3 has 11 residues. V gave up 3 bases and J gave up 4 bases, with 4 bases separating them. CDR1 and CDR2 (germline): ENHRY, SYGVKD. CDR3 sequence: CAISEIYEQYF. The CDR3 DNA sequence: TGTGCCATCAGTGAAATATACGAGCAGTACTTC.

The rearrangement joins TRBV19 to TRBJ2-7, with D possibly matching TRBD2 (5 bases). Per germline, CDR1 LNHDA and CDR2 SQIVND (reference sequence). The CDR3 totals 15 residues. V was trimmed by 6 bases and J by 2 bases, leaving 17 bases between them. The CDR3 reads CASSPMPGYPYEQYF. The CDR3 region has the DNA TGTGCCAGTAGCCCCATGCCGGGGTACCCCTACGAGCAGTACTTC. Complete variable domain (other parts from reference TRBV19 and TRBJ2-7): DGGITQSPKYLFRKEGQNVTLSCEQNLNHDAMYWYRQDPGQGLRLIYYSQIVNDFQKGDIAEGYSVSREKKESFPLTVTSAQKNPTAFYLCASSPMPGYPYEQYFGPGTRLTVT.

V is TRBV11-3 and J is TRBJ2-5, with TRBD2 as a possible D gene (5 bases). Germline V gene lookup returns CDR1 SGHNT and CDR2 YENEEA. The V gene lost 1 base and the J gene lost 3 bases, with 12 bases spanning the gap. This CDR3 is built from 15 residues. CDR3 DNA sequence: TGTGCCAGCAGCTTAGTCACTAGAAACGAAGAGACCCAGTACTTC. Protein: CASSLVTRNEETQYF.

The V gene is TRBV19, the J gene TRBJ1-1; D perhaps matches TRBD1 (6 bases). Trimming stripped 6 bases from V and 5 bases from J, with 10 bases between. The CDR3 has 12 residues. Germline CDR1 reads LNHDA; CDR2 reads SQIVND (reference sequence). CDR3 sequence reads: CASSGRGTEAFF. The CDR3 DNA sequence: TGTGCCAGTAGCGGGAGGGGGACTGAAGCTTTCTTT.

V and J are TRBV28 and TRBJ2-7; perhaps TRBD1 as D (5 bases). Germline V CDR1 and CDR2: MDHEN, SYDVKM. V lost 6 bases and J lost 4, with 10 bases in between. The CDR3 spans 12 residues. The CDR3 DNA sequence: TGTGCCAGCAGCCTACAGGCGTACGAGCAGTACTTC. Translated, it gives CASSLQAYEQYF.

This clone was recorded only once. The rearrangement uses TRBV7-3 and TRBJ2-3; 11 bases agree with TRBD2. V lost 3 bases to trimming and J lost 2 bases; unmatched junction nucleotides: 4. Germline values: CDR1 SGHTA, CDR2 FQGTGA. CDR3 size: 16 residues. This CDR3 is CASSLLAGGDTDTQYF. The CDR3 nucleotides read TGTGCCAGCAGCTTGCTAGCGGGGGGCGACACAGATACGCAGTATTTT.

V and J are TRBV14 and TRBJ2-7; D is undetermined. Trimming left V 3 bases short and J 4 bases short, with 4 bases between. CDR3 size: 11 residues. Germline V CDR1 and CDR2: SGHDN, FVKESK. The CDR3, as DNA: TGTGCCAGCAGCCATTCATACGAGCAGTACTTC. It translates to CASSHSYEQYF.

This chain connects TRBV19 to TRBJ1-5; D possibly corresponds to TRBD1 (6 bases). Per germline, CDR1 LNHDA and CDR2 SQIVND (reference sequence). The ends were cut back, 3 bases at V and 3 bases at J, with 9 bases in the middle. The CDR3 contains 14 residues. CDR3 residues: CASSIGQHNQPQHF. The CDR3 coding sequence is TGTGCCAGTAGTATCGGACAGCACAATCAGCCCCAGCATTTT.

The rearrangement uses TRBV12-5 and TRBJ2-5; 10 nucleotides match TRBD2. With V trimmed by 3 bases and J by 5 bases, 9 bases remained unmatched. This CDR3 is built from 16 residues. Germline V gene sequence: CDR1 LGHNT, CDR2 FRNRAP. The CDR3, as DNA: TGTGCTAGTGGTTTACATCCTAGCGGGGGCGTGGAGACCCAGTACTTC. Its translation: CASGLHPSGGVETQYF.

The V call is TRBV6-2 or TRBV6-3, the J call TRBJ1-2; unclear D gene. The length of the CDR3 is 13 residues. The germline V gene has CDR1 MNHEY and CDR2 SVGEGT. Between the trimmed V and J ends, which lost 6 bases and 8 bases, there was a span of 16 bases. The chain's CDR3 is CASSGSGVGGYTF. As DNA, the CDR3 is TGTGCCAGCAGCGGATCGGGTGTAGGCGGCTACACCTTC.

The V gene is TRBV10-2, the J gene TRBJ1-5; D gene uncertain. The CDR3 covers 15 residues. V lost 7 bases and J lost 0, with 13 bases in between. CDR1 and CDR2 from the germline V gene are WSHSY and SAAADI. The CDR3 loop is CASTRDVNSNQPQHF. CDR3 nucleotides: TGCGCCAGCACCCGGGATGTAAATAGCAATCAGCCCCAGCATTTT.

The CDR3 DNA reads as TGTGCCAGCAGCCCCGGGACAGCTGAAGCTTTCTTT. It encodes CASSPGTAEAFF. The rearrangement uses TRBV11-3 and TRBJ1-1; 7 bases agree with TRBD1. The germline gives CDR1 SGHNT, CDR2 YENEEA. The CDR3 has 12 amino acids. With 5 bases clipped from V and 6 bases from J, the junction kept 3 bases outside the gene matches.

The chain is built from TRBV7-2 and TRBJ1-2; 10 nucleotides align to TRBD1. This CDR3 has 16 amino acids. V trimming: 7 bases; J trimming: 7 bases; junction bases outside the gene matches: 15. Per germline, CDR1 SGHTA and CDR2 FQGNSA. This CDR3 is CASIILDSGTGVGYTF. DNA for the CDR3: TGTGCCAGCATCATCCTAGACTCCGGGACAGGGGTTGGCTACACCTTC.